This T cell receptor beta chain was sequenced in a study of early T cells in non-severe SARS-CoV-2 infection. Whole-study findings and limits: Matches to VDJdb favored anti-spike CD8 responses and missed private and CD4 specificities.

This CDR3 is built from 14 residues. In germline, CDR1 is MNHEY, CDR2 SVGAGI. With 7 bases removed from V and 1 base from J, the gap between germline ends came to 11 bases. There are a few counts of this clonotype. Its antigen is undetermined. Tagging with unique molecular identifiers was applied to individual cDNA molecules. Via MiXCR, TCRdb re-called the 5' RACE reads, giving one row per CDR3 protein. The sample includes roughly 81,000 distinct CDR3 sequences, over 5% of them seen just once. The chain employs TRBV6-5 and TRBJ2-1; possibly TRBD1 for D (5 bases). The sequenced sample consisted of whole blood. This TCR was sampled from an adult who was a healthcare worker with PCR-confirmed SARS-CoV-2 infection or an uninfected control (not recorded which). CDR3 bases: TGTGCCAGCAAACAGGCGCCATCCTACAATGAGCAGTTCTTC. It is translated as CASKQAPSYNEQFF.